The present TCR beta chain was sequenced within a study of blood T cell repertoires in COVID-19. Germline CDR1 is SEHNR and CDR2 is FQNEAQ (reference sequence). The CDR3 is 13 residues long. Trimming cost V 8 bases and J 3 bases, with 14 bases left between them. Measured with immunoSEQ multiplex PCR; TCRdb has only the in-frame clones, and not every one. The table includes tens of thousands of clones, 85% detected once. Material: peripheral blood. This TCR derives from an older man with acute or convalescent COVID-19. The chain carries TRBV7-9 and TRBJ2-7, with D tentatively TRBD2 (6 bases). The CDR3 is CASSPGENYEQYF. DNA for the CDR3: TGTGCCAGCTCTCCGGGGGAAAACTACGAGCAGTACTTC.